What follows are 29 T cell receptor beta chains derived from one specimen sequenced in a study of cytomegalovirus exposure and HLA in healthy donors. A multiplex PCR was run with 60 Vbeta primers and 13 Jbeta primers. The data were produced by immunoSEQ multiplex PCR, yet TCRdb's version contains in-frame clones alone and is incomplete. Of some 170,000 clones listed, roughly 80% are singletons. Input material: PBMCs. These receptors were taken from a man aged 18 to 35 in good health and CMV-seropositive.

There are a few counts of this clone. V gene TRBV30 combines with J gene TRBJ2-7, with a possible D match to TRBD1 (6 bases). Germline V lookup: CDR1 GTSNPN, CDR2 SVGIG (reference sequence). V was cut by 0 bases and J by 9 bases, with 9 bases left in between. The CDR3 has 11 residues. The CDR3 loop is CAWSVQGLQYF. As DNA, the CDR3 is TGTGCCTGGAGTGTACAGGGTTTGCAGTACTTC.

The genes are TRBV13 and TRBJ2-1, with D possibly matching TRBD2 (7 bases). V lost 5 bases and J 4 bases, leaving 18 bases between the germline ends. The CDR3 has 16 residues. CDR1 PRHDT and CDR2 FYEKMQ come from the germline V gene (reference sequence). CDR3 in DNA: TGTGCCAGCAGCGACCAGGGGCGGGAGATGTACAATGAGCAGTTCTTC. It specifies CASSDQGREMYNEQFF.

V is TRBV30 and J is TRBJ1-4; 9 bases are a match to TRBD1. CDR3 length equals 15 residues. The germline V gene encodes CDR1 GTSNPN and CDR2 SVGIG (reference sequence). J lost 5 bases, V lost 2 bases, and 6 bases had no gene match. In DNA, the CDR3 is TGTGCCTGGAGTCTTCAGACAGGGGGGAATGAAAAACTGTTTTTT. Protein sequence: CAWSLQTGGNEKLFF.

Note on this clone: One end of the junction is discordant with germline, which a read error may explain. The chain has TRBV6-1 and TRBJ1-2; 8 positions match TRBD1. Per the germline V gene, CDR1 is MNHNS and CDR2 is SASEGT. CDR3 size: 14 residues. The CDR3 DNA sequence: TGTGTCAGCAGTGAAGGGACAGGAAACTATGGCTACACCTTC. Translated, it gives CVSSEGTGNYGYTF.

The chain has TRBV5-1 and TRBJ2-2; tentative D call: TRBD2 (6 bases). Germline CDR1 SGHRS, CDR2 YFSETQ. V was shortened by 1 base and J by 1 base, with 14 bases between the two germline ends. This CDR3 is 17 amino acids long. The CDR3 sequence: CASSLWGSGENTGELFF. The CDR3 DNA reads TGCGCCAGCAGCTTGTGGGGTAGCGGAGAGAACACCGGGGAGCTGTTTTTT.

This clone was detected only once. The chain employs TRBV5-8 and TRBJ1-1; D gene uncertain. Germline V gene lookup returns CDR1 SGHTS and CDR2 YDEGEE. V was cut by 1 base and J by 1 base, with 14 bases left in between. This CDR3 is 16 amino acids long. The CDR3 DNA follows: TGTGCCAGCAGCTTGTTTGTTCGGAGGTCGAACACTGAAGCTTTCTTT. As protein: CASSLFVRRSNTEAFF.

The chain uses TRBV6-5 and TRBJ2-3; 9 bases map to TRBD2. From germline, CDR1 is MNHEY and CDR2 SVGAGI. After removal of 6 bases from V and 4 bases from J, the junction contained 8 bases not matched to a gene. This CDR3 comprises 15 residues. CDR3 sequence: CASRRGSGSPDTQYF. The CDR3 DNA reads TGTGCCAGCAGGAGGGGTAGCGGGAGTCCAGATACGCAGTATTTT.

As for this clone: Mismatch with germline at one junction end may stem from a read error. The V call is TRBV5-1, the J call TRBJ2-6; D is possibly TRBD1 (5 bases). Germline CDR1 and CDR2: SGHRS and YFSETQ. This CDR3 has 16 amino acids. CDR3 in amino acids: CASSLPPQAGANGLTF. The CDR3 DNA follows: TGCGCCAGCAGCTTGCCCCCCCAAGCTGGGGCCAACGGCCTGACTTTC.

The chain combines TRBV2 with TRBJ2-7; TRBD2 matches 9 bases. The J call could be wrong; TRBJ2-1 is a better fit for the DNA end. The CDR3 covers 16 residues. Germline V lookup: CDR1 SNHLY, CDR2 FYNNEI. The DNA of the CDR3 is TGTGCCAGCAGTGAAGGCGGGGGGGCAGCCTACAATGAGCAGTTCTTC. Its protein product is CASSEGGGAAYNEQFF.

This chain links TRBV9 with TRBJ2-5, with TRBD1 matching over 7 bases. V lost 3 bases and J lost 0; bases outside the gene matches: 8. CDR3 length equals 16 residues. The germline CDR1 and CDR2 sequences are SGDLS and YYNGEE. CDR3 bases: TGTGCCAGCAGCGGGGAGACAGGGCTCAACCAAGAGACCCAGTACTTC. The encoded protein is CASSGETGLNQETQYF.

The chain uses TRBV9 and TRBJ2-2, with 10 bases lining up with TRBD2. Germline V gene data show CDR1 as SGDLS and CDR2 as YYNGEE. The CDR3 is 16 residues long. Trimming took 4 bases from V and 1 from J; bases not matched to a gene: 4. The CDR3 protein is CASSLTSGMNTGELFF. The CDR3 region has the DNA TGTGCCAGCAGCCTAACTAGCGGGATGAACACCGGGGAGCTGTTTTTT.

V usage is TRBV6-1 and J usage is TRBJ2-5, with 12 bases matching TRBD1. The J segment lost 5 bases and the V segment lost 3 bases, leaving 10 bases of the junction unmatched. CDR1 and CDR2 (germline): MNHNS, SASEGT. The CDR3 contains 17 residues. DNA of the CDR3: TGTGCCAGCAGTGATACCGTGGGACAGGGGGCTCGGGAGACCCAGTACTTC. It encodes CASSDTVGQGARETQYF.

The chain employs TRBV7-2 and TRBJ1-2; TRBD1 matches 7 bases. The V gene's germline CDR1 is SGHTA and CDR2 FQGNSA. The V and J ends lost 2 bases and 5 bases, in that order; junction bases with no gene match: 8. The CDR3 spans 15 residues. This chain's CDR3 is CASSLLGGLGYGYTF. The CDR3 DNA sequence: TGTGCCAGCAGCTTATTAGGGGGCTTAGGTTATGGCTACACCTTC. Full variable domain (missing parts from reference TRBV7-2 and TRBJ1-2): GAGVSQSPSNKVTEKGKDVELRCDPISGHTALYWYRQSLGQGLEFLIYFQGNSAPDKSGLPSDRFSAERTGGSVSTLTIQRTQQEDSAVYLCASSLLGGLGYGYTFGSGTRLTVV.

This chain connects TRBV9 to TRBJ1-3, with 7 nucleotides matching TRBD1. CDR1 and CDR2 from the germline V gene are SGDLS and YYNGEE. This CDR3 spans 17 amino acids. V shed 5 bases and J 4 bases; nucleotides not matched to a gene: 15. The CDR3 nucleotides are TGTGCCAGCAGAAAATCAGGGGGGAGTCACCTGGGAAACACCATATATTTT. Translating gives CASRKSGGSHLGNTIYF.

This rearrangement joins TRBV15 to TRBJ1-1, with a possible D match to TRBD1 (5 bases). The CDR3 loop spans 18 amino acids. Germline V CDR1 and CDR2: LNHNV, YYDKDF (reference sequence). Trimming took 2 bases from V and 0 from J, leaving 19 bases between them. The CDR3, as DNA: TGTGCCACCAGCAGACTCCCTGCGGACGGGGGGATGAACACTGAAGCTTTCTTT. Its protein product is CATSRLPADGGMNTEAFF. Together with reference TRBV15 and TRBJ1-1, the CDR3 gives the full variable domain: DAMVIQNPRYQVTQFGKPVTLSCSQTLNHNVMYWYQQKSSQAPKLLFHYYDKDFNNEADTPDNFQSRRPNTSFCFLDIRSPGLGDTAMYLCATSRLPADGGMNTEAFFGQGTRLTVV.

The CDR3 DNA follows: TGTGCCAGCAGCTCCGAGACAGGGGGGGGAAGTACGCAGTATTTT. This sequence encodes CASSSETGGGSTQYF. The genes are TRBV7-9 and TRBJ2-3; 9 positions agree with TRBD1. Losses at the gene ends were 4 bases for V and 8 bases for J; bases not matched to a gene: 10. Germline CDR1 SEHNR, CDR2 FQNEAQ (reference sequence). The CDR3 is 15 residues long.

This clone was observed a handful of times. The gene calls are TRBV5-1 and TRBJ1-6, with D maybe TRBD1 (5 bases). Germline CDR1 is SGHRS and CDR2 is YFSETQ. Trimming took 2 bases from V and 6 from J, leaving 12 bases between them. This CDR3 has 15 amino acids. In DNA, the CDR3 is TGCGCCAGCAGCTTCGCCGCTCAGGGTAATTCACCCCTCCACTTT. Residues: CASSFAAQGNSPLHF.

V is TRBV6-1 and J is TRBJ2-5, with TRBD1 identical over 8 bases. From germline, CDR1 is MNHNS and CDR2 SASEGT. This CDR3 comprises 17 residues. V gave up 1 base and J gave up 4 bases; unmatched junction bases: 11. The CDR3 region is CASSEGISRGQLETQYF. The CDR3 DNA reads TGTGCCAGCAGTGAAGGTATATCCAGGGGGCAGCTAGAGACCCAGTACTTC.

The chain couples TRBV6-5 to TRBJ2-5; the match to TRBD2 covers 11 bases. CDR3 length: 16 residues. V was clipped by 2 bases and J by 2 bases; unmatched bases: 4. The germline gives CDR1 MNHEY, CDR2 SVGAGI. CDR3 nucleotide sequence: TGTGCCAGCAGTTACCGGCCTAGCGGGGGGCAAGAGACCCAGTACTTC. Translating gives CASSYRPSGGQETQYF.

Only a few counts were recorded for this clone. The gene calls are TRBV7-2 and TRBJ2-7, with 7 bases identical to TRBD1. The length of the CDR3 is 15 residues. The V gene's germline CDR1 is SGHTA and CDR2 FQGNSA. V shed 5 bases, J shed 2 bases, and the junction held 9 bases outside the gene matches. The CDR3 here is CASSPRTGRTYEQYF. The CDR3 DNA follows: TGTGCCAGCAGCCCCCGGACAGGCCGTACCTACGAGCAGTACTTC.

The rearrangement links TRBV7-6 to TRBJ2-5; 15 bases are shared with TRBD2. J lost 4 bases, V lost 4 bases, and 4 bases had no gene match. The CDR3 is made up of 16 amino acids. The germline CDR1 and CDR2 sequences are SGHVS and FNYEAQ. The CDR3 coding sequence is TGTGCCAGCAGCTCCGGACTAGCGGGAGGGGTAGAGACCCAGTACTTC. Its protein is CASSSGLAGGVETQYF.

The chain carries TRBV11-3 and TRBJ2-2, with D perhaps TRBD1 (6 bases). With 5 bases removed from V and 4 bases from J, the gap between germline ends came to 14 bases. The CDR3 totals 15 residues. The germline V gene encodes CDR1 SGHNT and CDR2 YENEEA. DNA of the CDR3: TGTGCCAGCAGCCTCAGGGGCTCATCCACCGGGGAGCTGTTTTTT. This codes for CASSLRGSSTGELFF.

The chain has TRBV5-4 and TRBJ2-1; no clear D gene. Germline V gene data show CDR1 as SGHNT and CDR2 as YYREEE (reference sequence). The CDR3 runs 12 residues. With 4 bases removed from V and 5 bases from J, the gap between germline ends came to 7 bases. CDR3 nucleotide sequence: TGTGCCAGCAGCAACGAGGACAATGAGCAGTTCTTC. This codes for CASSNEDNEQFF.

The CDR3 bases are TGTGCCAGCAGTGATCCGGCAGGCAGGGAAAAACTGTTTTTT. Amino acid sequence: CASSDPAGREKLFF. The rearrangement links TRBV2 to TRBJ1-4, with unresolved D. The CDR3 has 14 residues. Germline V lookup: CDR1 SNHLY, CDR2 FYNNEI. V lost 3 bases to trimming and J lost 8 bases, with 13 bases between them.

The chain combines TRBV7-9 with TRBJ2-5; perhaps TRBD1 as D (5 bases). Looked up from germline, CDR1 is SEHNR and CDR2 is FQNEAQ (reference sequence). CDR3 length equals 15 residues. V was clipped by 4 bases and J by 1 base, with 13 bases between them. This CDR3 reads CASSSRQFPQETQYF. DNA of the CDR3: TGTGCCAGCAGCTCTCGACAGTTCCCCCAAGAGACCCAGTACTTC.

The rearrangement links TRBV21-1 to TRBJ2-5; the table's D gene call, TRBD1, was not cross checked with the DNA. TRBV21-1 is termed a pseudogene. The CDR3 consists of 16 residues. CDR3 in amino acids: CASITEDRGRRETQYF. Written as DNA, the CDR3 is TGTGCCAGCATCACAGAAGACAGGGGGCGAAGAGAGACCCAGTACTTC.

V and J are TRBV11-2 and TRBJ2-2; no clear D. Deletions cut 5 bases from V and 2 bases from J, with 18 bases between. The CDR3 has 17 amino acids. Germline V gene data show CDR1 as SGHAT and CDR2 as FQNNGV. The CDR3 bases are TGTGCCAGCAGCGAAGAGATTGTAACGATAAACACCGGGGAGCTGTTTTTT. It codes for CASSEEIVTINTGELFF.

Remarks on this clone: Compared with germline, one end of the junction differs, possibly owing to a read error. The V gene is TRBV7-9, the J gene TRBJ2-7; 12 bases agree with TRBD2. Germline V lookup: CDR1 SEHNR, CDR2 FQNEAQ (reference sequence). This CDR3 is built from 16 residues. The CDR3 region is CSSSLVASGRAYEQYF. CDR3 sequence (DNA): TGTTCCAGCAGCTTAGTGGCTAGCGGGAGGGCCTACGAGCAGTACTTC.

This sequence joins TRBV7-6 and TRBJ2-2; D gene ambiguous. Looked up from germline, CDR1 is SGHVS and CDR2 is FNYEAQ. V lost 1 base and J lost 6, with 9 bases in between. This CDR3 comprises 14 residues. CDR3: CASSLDFLSGELFF. In nucleotides, the CDR3 is TGTGCCAGCAGCTTAGATTTCCTTTCCGGGGAGCTGTTTTTT.